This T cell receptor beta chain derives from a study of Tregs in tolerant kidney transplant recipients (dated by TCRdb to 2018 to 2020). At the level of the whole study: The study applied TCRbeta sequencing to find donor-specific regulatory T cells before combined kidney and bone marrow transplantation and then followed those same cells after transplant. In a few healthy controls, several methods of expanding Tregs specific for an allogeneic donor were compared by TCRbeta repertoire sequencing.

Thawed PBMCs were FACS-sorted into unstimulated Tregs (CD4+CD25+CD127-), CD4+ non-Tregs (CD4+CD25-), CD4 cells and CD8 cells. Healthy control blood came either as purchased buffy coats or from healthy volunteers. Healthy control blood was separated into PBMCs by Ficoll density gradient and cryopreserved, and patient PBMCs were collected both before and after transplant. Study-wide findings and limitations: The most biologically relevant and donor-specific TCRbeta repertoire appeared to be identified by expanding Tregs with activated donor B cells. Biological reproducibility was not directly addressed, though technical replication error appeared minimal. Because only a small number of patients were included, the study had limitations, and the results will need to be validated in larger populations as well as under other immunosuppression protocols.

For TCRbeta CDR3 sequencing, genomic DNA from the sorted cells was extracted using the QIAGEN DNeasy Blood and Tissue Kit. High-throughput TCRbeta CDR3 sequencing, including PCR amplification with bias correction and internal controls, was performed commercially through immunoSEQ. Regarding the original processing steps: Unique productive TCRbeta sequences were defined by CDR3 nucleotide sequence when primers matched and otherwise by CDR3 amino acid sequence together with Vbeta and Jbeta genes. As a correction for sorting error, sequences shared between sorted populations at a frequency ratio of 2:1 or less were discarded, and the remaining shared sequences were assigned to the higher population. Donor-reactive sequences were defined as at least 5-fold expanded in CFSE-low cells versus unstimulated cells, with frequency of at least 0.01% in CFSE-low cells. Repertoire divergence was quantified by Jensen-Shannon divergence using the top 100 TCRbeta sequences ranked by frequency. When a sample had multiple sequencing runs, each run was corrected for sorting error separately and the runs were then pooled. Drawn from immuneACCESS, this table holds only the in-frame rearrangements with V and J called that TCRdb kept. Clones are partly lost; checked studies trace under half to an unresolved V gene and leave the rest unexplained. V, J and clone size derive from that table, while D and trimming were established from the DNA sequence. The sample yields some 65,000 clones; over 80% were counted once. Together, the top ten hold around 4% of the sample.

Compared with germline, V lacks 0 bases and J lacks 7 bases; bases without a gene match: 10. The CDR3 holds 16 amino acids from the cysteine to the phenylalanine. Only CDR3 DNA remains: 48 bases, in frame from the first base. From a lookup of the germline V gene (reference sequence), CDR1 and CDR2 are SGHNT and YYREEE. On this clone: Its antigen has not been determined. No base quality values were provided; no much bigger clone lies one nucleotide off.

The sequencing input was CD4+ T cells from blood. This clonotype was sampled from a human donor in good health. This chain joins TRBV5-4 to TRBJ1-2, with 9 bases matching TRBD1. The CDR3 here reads CASSLGGTQGASGYTF. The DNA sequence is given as TGTGCCAGCAGCTTGGGAGGGACACAGGGGGCTAGTGGCTACACCTTC.